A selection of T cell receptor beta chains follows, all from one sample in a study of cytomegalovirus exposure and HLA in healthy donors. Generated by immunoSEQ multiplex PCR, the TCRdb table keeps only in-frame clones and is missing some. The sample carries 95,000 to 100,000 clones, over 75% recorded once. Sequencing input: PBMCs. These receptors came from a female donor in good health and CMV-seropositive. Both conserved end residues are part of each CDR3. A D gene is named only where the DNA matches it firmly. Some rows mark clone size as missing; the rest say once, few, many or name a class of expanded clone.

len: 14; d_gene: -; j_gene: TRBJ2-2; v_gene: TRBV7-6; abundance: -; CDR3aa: CASSFIKNTGELFF; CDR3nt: TGTGCCAGCAGCTTTATTAAGAACACCGGGGAGCTGTTTTTT
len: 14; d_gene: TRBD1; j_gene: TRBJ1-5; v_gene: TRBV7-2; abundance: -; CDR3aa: CASSTGTGYQPQHF; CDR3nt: TGTGCCAGCAGCACCGGGACAGGGTATCAGCCCCAGCATTTT
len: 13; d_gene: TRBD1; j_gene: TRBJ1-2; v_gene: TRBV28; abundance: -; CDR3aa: CASSIQGIYGYTF; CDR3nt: TGTGCCAGCAGCATACAGGGGATCTATGGCTACACCTTC
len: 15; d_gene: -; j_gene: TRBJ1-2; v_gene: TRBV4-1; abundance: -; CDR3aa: CASTWNDRSNYGYTF; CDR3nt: TGCGCCAGCACATGGAACGACAGATCTAACTATGGCTACACCTTC
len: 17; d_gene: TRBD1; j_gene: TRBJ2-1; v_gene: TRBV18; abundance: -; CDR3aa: CASSPWTGANLDNEQFF; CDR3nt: TGTGCCAGCTCACCCTGGACAGGGGCGAACCTAGACAATGAGCAGTTCTTC
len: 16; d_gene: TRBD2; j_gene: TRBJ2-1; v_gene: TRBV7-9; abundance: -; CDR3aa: CASSRLTSGIYNEQFF; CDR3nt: TGTGCCAGCAGCCGATTGACTAGCGGGATATACAATGAGCAGTTCTTC
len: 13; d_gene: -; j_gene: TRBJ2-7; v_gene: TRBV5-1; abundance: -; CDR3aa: CASSQFGVNEQYF; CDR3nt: TGCGCCAGCAGCCAGTTCGGGGTCAACGAGCAGTACTTC
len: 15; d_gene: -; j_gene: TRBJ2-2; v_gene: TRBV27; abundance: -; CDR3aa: CASSTPRGRGGELFF; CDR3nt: TGTGCCAGCAGTACCCCCCGAGGCCGGGGCGGGGAGCTGTTTTTT
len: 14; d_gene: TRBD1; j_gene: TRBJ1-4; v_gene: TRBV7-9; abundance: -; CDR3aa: CASSRGTGGEKLFF; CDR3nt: TGTGCCAGCAGCCGTGGGACAGGGGGTGAAAAACTGTTTTTT
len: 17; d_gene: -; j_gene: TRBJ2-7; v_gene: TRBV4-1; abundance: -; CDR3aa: CASSQAYEILPTYEQYF; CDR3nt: TGCGCCAGCAGCCAAGCCTACGAGATTCTACCAACCTACGAGCAGTACTTC
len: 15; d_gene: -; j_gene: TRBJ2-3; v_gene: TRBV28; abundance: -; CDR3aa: CASSGTSEPTDTQYF; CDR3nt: TGTGCCAGCAGCGGGACTTCTGAACCCACAGATACGCAGTATTTT
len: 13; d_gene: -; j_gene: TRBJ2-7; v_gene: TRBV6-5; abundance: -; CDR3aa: CASRPTASYEQYF; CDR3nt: TGTGCCAGCAGACCGACTGCATCCTACGAGCAGTACTTC
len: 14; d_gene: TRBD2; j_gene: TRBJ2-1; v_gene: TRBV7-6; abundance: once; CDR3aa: CASSSGTSGNEQFF; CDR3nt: TGTGCCAGCAGCTCCGGGACTAGCGGGAATGAGCAGTTCTTC
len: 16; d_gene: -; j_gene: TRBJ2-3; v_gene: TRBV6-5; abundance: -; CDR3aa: CASSYQGTGYTDTQYF; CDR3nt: TGTGCCAGCAGTTACCAAGGAACAGGATACACAGATACGCAGTATTTT
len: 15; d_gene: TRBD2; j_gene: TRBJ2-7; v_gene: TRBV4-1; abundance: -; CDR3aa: CASSQVGGRSTEQYF; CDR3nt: TGCGCCAGCAGCCAAGTTGGCGGGAGAAGCACCGAGCAGTACTTC
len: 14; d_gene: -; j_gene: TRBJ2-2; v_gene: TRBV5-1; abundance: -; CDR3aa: CASSVVQDTGELFF; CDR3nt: TGCGCCAGCAGCGTAGTACAGGACACCGGGGAGCTGTTTTTT
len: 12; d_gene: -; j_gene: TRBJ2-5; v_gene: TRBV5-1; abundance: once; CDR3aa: CASSWRQETQYF; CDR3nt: TGCGCCAGCAGTTGGCGGCAAGAGACCCAGTACTTC
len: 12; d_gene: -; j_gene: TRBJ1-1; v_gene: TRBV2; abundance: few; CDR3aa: CASSGSGTEAFF; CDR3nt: TGTGCCAGCAGTGGTTCCGGGACTGAAGCTTTCTTT
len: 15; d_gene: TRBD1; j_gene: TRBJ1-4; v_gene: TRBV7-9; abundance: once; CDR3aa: CASSGRGRGNEKLFF; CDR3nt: TGTGCCAGCAGCGGTAGGGGGCGAGGTAATGAAAAACTGTTTTTT
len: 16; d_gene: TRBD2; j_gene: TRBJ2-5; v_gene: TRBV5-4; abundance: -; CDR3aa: CASSPIAGTFPETQYF; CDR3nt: TGTGCCAGCAGCCCGATAGCGGGAACCTTCCCCGAGACCCAGTACTTC
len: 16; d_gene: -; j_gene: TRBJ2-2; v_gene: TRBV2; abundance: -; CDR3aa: CASRPLGIRYSGELFF; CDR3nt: TGTGCCAGCAGGCCACTCGGGATCAGATATTCCGGGGAGCTGTTTTTT
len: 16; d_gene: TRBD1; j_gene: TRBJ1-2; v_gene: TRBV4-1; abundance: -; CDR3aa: CASSRDPGQKNYGYTF; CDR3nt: TGCGCCAGCAGCCGGGATCCGGGACAGAAAAACTATGGCTACACCTTC
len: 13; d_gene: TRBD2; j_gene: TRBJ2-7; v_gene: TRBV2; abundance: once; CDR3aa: CASRMGLAYEQYF; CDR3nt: TGTGCCAGCAGGATGGGACTAGCCTACGAGCAGTACTTC
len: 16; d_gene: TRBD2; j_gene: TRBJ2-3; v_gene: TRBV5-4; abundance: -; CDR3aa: CASSPEAGGKADTQYF; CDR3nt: TGTGCCAGCAGCCCCGAAGCGGGGGGAAAAGCAGATACGCAGTATTTT
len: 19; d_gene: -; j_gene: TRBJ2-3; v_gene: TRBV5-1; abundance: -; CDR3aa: CASSSRRARRRKGTDTQYF; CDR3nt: TGCGCCAGCAGCTCCCGAAGGGCAAGGAGGCGGAAGGGCACAGATACGCAGTATTTT
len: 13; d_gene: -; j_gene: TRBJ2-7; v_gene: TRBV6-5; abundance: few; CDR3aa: CASSDSPAYEQYF; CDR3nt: TGTGCCAGCAGCGACAGTCCTGCCTACGAGCAGTACTTC
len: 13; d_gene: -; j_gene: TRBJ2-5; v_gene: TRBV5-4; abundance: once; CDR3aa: CASSLGQQETQYF; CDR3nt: TGTGCCAGCAGCTTGGGGCAGCAAGAGACCCAGTACTTC
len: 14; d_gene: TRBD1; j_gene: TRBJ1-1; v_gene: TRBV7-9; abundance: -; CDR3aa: CASSPWTGDTEAFF; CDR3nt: TGTGCCAGCAGCCCCTGGACAGGGGACACTGAAGCTTTCTTT
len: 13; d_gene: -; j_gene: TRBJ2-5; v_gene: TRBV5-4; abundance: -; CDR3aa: CASSFRQQETQYF; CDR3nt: TGTGCCAGCAGCTTCCGACAGCAAGAGACCCAGTACTTC
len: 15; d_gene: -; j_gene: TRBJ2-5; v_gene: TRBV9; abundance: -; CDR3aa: CASSVAGGGSETQYF; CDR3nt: TGTGCCAGCAGCGTAGCCGGGGGCGGGAGTGAGACCCAGTACTTC
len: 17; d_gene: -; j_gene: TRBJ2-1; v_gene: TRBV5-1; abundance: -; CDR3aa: CASSSSRAPLGSNEQFF; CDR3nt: TGCGCCAGCAGCTCCTCCCGGGCCCCCCTAGGGAGCAATGAGCAGTTCTTC
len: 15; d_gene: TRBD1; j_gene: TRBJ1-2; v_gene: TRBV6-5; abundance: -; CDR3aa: CASSYSGGAFGGYTF; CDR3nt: TGTGCCAGCAGTTACTCAGGGGGCGCGTTTGGAGGCTACACCTTC
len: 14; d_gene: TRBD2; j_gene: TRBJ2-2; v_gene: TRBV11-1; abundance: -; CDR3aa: CASSRAGGGGELFF; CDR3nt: TGTGCCAGCAGCCGAGCGGGAGGGGGCGGGGAGCTGTTTTTT
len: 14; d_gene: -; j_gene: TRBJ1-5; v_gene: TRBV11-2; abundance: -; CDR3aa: CASSLTGSSQPQHF; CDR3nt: TGTGCCAGCAGCCTGACAGGTTCCAGTCAGCCCCAGCATTTT
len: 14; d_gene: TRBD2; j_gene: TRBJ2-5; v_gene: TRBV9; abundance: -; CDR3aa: CASSASGGQETQYF; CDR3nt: TGTGCCAGCAGCGCGAGCGGGGGCCAAGAGACCCAGTACTTC
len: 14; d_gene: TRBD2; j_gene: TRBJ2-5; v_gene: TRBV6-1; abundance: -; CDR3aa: CASIRLAAQETQYF; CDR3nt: TGTGCCAGCATTAGGCTAGCGGCCCAAGAGACCCAGTACTTC
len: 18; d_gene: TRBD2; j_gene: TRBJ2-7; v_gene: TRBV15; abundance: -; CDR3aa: CATSRDPPTGGRSYEQYF; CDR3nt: TGTGCCACCAGCAGAGATCCCCCGACTGGCGGGAGGTCATACGAGCAGTACTTC
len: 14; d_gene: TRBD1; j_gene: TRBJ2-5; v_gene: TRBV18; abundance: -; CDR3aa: CASSPYGTGDTQYF; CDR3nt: TGTGCCAGCTCTCCGTACGGGACAGGGGATACCCAGTACTTC
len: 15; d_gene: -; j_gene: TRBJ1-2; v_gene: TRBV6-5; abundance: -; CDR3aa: CASSYLSRGPYGYTF; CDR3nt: TGTGCCAGCAGTTACCTCTCCAGAGGCCCCTATGGCTACACCTTC
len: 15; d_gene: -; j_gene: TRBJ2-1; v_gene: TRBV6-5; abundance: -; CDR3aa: CASSPIRDSYNEQFF; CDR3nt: TGTGCCAGCAGCCCCATCCGGGACTCCTACAATGAGCAGTTCTTC
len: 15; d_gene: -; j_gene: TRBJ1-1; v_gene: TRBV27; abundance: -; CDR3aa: CASSLQGAANTEAFF; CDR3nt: TGTGCCAGCAGTCTACAGGGAGCCGCAAACACTGAAGCTTTCTTT
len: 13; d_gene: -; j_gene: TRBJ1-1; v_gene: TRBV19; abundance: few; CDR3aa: CASSIRVNTEAFF; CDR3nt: TGTGCCAGTAGTATACGGGTGAACACTGAAGCTTTCTTT
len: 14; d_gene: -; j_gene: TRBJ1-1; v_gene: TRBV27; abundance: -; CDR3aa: CASSSQGWHTEAFF; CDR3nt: TGTGCCAGCAGTTCCCAGGGATGGCACACTGAAGCTTTCTTT
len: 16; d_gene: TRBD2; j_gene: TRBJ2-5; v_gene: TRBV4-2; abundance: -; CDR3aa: CASSQVLAGAQETQYF; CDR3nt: TGTGCCAGCAGCCAAGTCCTAGCGGGCGCACAAGAGACCCAGTACTTC
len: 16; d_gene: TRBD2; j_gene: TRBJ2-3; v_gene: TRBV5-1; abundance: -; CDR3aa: CASSPGLAGDTDTQYF; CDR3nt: TGCGCCAGCAGCCCAGGACTAGCGGGGGATACAGATACGCAGTATTTT
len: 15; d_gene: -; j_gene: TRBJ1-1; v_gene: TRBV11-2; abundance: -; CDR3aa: CASSVGPYSPHEAFF; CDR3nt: TGTGCCAGCAGCGTAGGCCCTTACAGTCCCCACGAAGCTTTCTTT
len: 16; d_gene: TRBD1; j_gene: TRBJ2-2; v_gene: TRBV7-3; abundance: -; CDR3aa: CASSLTLAGGTGELFF; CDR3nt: TGTGCCAGCAGCTTAACGTTGGCAGGGGGCACCGGGGAGCTGTTTTTT
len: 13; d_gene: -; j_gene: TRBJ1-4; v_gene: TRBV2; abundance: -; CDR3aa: CASSDRLNEKLFF; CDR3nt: TGTGCCAGCAGTGACAGGTTGAATGAAAAACTGTTTTTT
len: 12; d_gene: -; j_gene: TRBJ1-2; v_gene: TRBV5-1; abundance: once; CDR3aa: CASSLGGNGYTF; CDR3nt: TGCGCCAGCAGCTTGGGAGGGAATGGCTACACCTTC
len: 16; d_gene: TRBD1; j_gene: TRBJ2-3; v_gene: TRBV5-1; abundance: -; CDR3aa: CASSPDRTPIPDTQYF; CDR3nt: TGCGCCAGCAGCCCGGACAGGACCCCAATCCCAGATACGCAGTATTTT
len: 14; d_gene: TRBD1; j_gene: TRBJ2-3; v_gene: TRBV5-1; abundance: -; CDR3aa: CASSWGQGTDTQYF; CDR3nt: TGCGCCAGCAGCTGGGGACAGGGCACAGATACGCAGTATTTT
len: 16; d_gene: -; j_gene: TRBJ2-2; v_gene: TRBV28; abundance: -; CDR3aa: CASSLYILYNTGELFF; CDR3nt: TGTGCCAGCAGTTTATATATCCTATATAACACCGGGGAGCTGTTTTTT